The T cell receptor (beta chain) described here comes from a study of blood T cell repertoires in COVID-19. Turning to the study itself: Sites across the United States, Italy and Spain contributed samples from acute and convalescent COVID-19. PBMCs, B-cell-depleted T cells, or T cells provided the cDNA or gDNA that made up the material.

The authors' processing: The authors estimated nucleated cell counts from reference gene primer amplification. The repertoire was sequenced with immunoSEQ multiplex PCR; TCRdb's copy has only in-frame clones and lacks some. The V and J calls and the clone size are those of that table, but D and trimming were determined from the DNA. The profile shows about 76,000 clones, roughly 85% of them singletons. The V and J ends lost 6 bases and 4 bases, in that order; junction bases with no gene match: 5. The CDR3 is made up of 14 amino acids. The V gene's germline CDR1 is MNHEY and CDR2 SVGAGI. The Seattle site enrolled patients during active infection and followed them longitudinally.

This clonotype originated in a man between 60 and 70 years old with COVID-19, enrolled during active disease. Sequencing was done on a sample of peripheral blood. The rearrangement links TRBV6-5 to TRBJ1-5; the match to TRBD1 covers 8 bases. The CDR3 loop reads CASSGQGGNQPQHF. The CDR3 coding sequence is TGTGCCAGCAGCGGACAGGGTGGTAATCAGCCCCAGCATTTT.